This TCR beta chain appears in the sequencing data of a study of T cells after yellow fever vaccination. The study's findings and limits: Among primary-vaccination clones, most reappeared after the booster, at 95% to 96% for CD4 and around 91% for CD8. In FACS-sorted repertoires, abundant clonotypes from the bulk population could appear as contaminants. A faster peak, day 5 versus 15, was reached by the weaker secondary response. Overlap between CD4 and CD8 compartments was detected for a small share of clonotypes.

This clonotype has a count of ten or more. Its target is unknown. TCRdb fed the 5' RACE reads into MiXCR, producing one record per CDR3 protein. Among some 120,000 distinct CDR3 sequences, approximately 8.4% were seen once, and the ten largest hold around 25%. With V trimmed by 4 bases and J by 5 bases, 5 bases remained unmatched. CDR3 length equals 15 residues. Germline V gene sequence: CDR1 SGDLS, CDR2 YYNGEE. The sequence was obtained from a young man who received the YFV17D yellow fever vaccine. Sequences were derived from CD8+ T cells sorted from PBMCs, sampled 45 days after the yellow fever booster vaccination. J is TRBJ2-7 and V is TRBV9, with 14 bases fitting TRBD2. In nucleotides, the CDR3 is TGTGCCAGCAGCTCCGGGACTAGCGGGAGCCACGAGCAGTACTTC. Translation gives CASSSGTSGSHEQYF.